This T cell receptor (beta chain) was sequenced for a study of tumor-infiltrating lymphocytes in primary liver carcinoma. For each extraction, RNA and DNA were obtained together from approximately 20-30 mg of unsorted bulk tissue. Trimming took off 8 bases at V and 5 bases at J, with 15 bases between the two ends. The CDR3 spans 13 residues. Total RNA amounting to 450 to 550 ng was the source from which TCR beta cDNA was made with a constant-region primer. Investigators got TCR beta libraries out of three nested multiplex PCR rounds, done with slightly modified ARM-PCR. Both of the initial two PCR rounds ran for around 9 cycles and employed TRBV1-TRBV30 forward primers alongside a C-beta reverse primer. One entry per CDR3 protein results from TCRdb running MiXCR on the multiplex PCR reads. The sample lists about 48,000 distinct CDR3 sequences, around 79% seen once, with about a quarter in the top ten.

The sequenced material came from liver tumor tissue from sampling region 3. The subset: tumor region T3, left-lateral pole. The source of this sequence is a man aged 40-50 years with primary liver carcinoma and hepatitis B virus infection. The rearrangement joins TRBV12-3 or TRBV12-4 to TRBJ1-1, with D possibly matching TRBD1 (6 bases). The CDR3 region is CASRRGGTTEAFF. DNA for the CDR3: TGTGCCAGCCGTCGGGGAGGGACAACTGAAGCTTTCTTT.